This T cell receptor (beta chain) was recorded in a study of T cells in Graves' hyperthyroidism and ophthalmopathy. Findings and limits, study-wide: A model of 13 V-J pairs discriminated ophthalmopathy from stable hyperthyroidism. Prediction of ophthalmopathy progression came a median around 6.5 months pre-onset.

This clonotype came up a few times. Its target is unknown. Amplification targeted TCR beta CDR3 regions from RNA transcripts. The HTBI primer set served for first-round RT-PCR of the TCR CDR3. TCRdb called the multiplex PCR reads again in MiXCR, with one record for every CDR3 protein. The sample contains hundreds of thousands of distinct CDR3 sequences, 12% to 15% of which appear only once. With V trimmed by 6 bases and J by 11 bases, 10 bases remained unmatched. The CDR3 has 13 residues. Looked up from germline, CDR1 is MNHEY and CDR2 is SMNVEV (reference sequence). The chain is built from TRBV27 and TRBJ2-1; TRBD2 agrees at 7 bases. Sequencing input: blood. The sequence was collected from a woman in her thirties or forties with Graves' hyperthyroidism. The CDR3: CASSIGGGGQQFF. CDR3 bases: TGTGCCAGCAGCATAGGAGGCGGGGGACAGCAGTTCTTC.